This TCR beta chain was profiled in a study of blood T cell repertoires in COVID-19. Trimming removed 3 bases from V and 9 bases from J; junction bases left unmatched: 9. Germline-derived CDR1 and CDR2 are MGHRA and YSYEKL. The CDR3 runs 15 residues. Relative to its sample, this clone is medium-sized. Libraries were prepared by immunoSEQ multiplex PCR; TCRdb keeps only in-frame clonotypes and omits some of them. The sample consists of approximately 13,000 clones, around 84% of them appearing once. V is TRBV4-1 and J is TRBJ2-1, with 9 bases matching TRBD1. This sequence originates from a woman aged 50 to 65 with active or convalescent COVID-19. The sequenced sample was peripheral blood. CDR3 bases: TGCGCCAGCAGCCAGGGGACAGGGAGCCTTGTTGAGCAGTTCTTC. This encodes CASSQGTGSLVEQFF.